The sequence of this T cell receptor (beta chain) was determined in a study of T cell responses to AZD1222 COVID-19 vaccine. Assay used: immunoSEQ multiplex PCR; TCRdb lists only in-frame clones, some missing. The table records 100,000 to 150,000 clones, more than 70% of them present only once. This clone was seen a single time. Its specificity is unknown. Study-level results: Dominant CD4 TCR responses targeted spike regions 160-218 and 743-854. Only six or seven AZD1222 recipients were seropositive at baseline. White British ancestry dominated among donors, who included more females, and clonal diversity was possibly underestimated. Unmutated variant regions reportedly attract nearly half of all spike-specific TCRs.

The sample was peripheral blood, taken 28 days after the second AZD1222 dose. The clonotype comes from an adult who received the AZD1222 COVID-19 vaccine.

CDR3 loop: CASSPPGLVDSNQPQHF. In DNA, the CDR3 is TGTGCCAGCAGCCCGCCGGGACTGGTAGATAGCAATCAGCCCCAGCATTTT. The chain uses TRBV5-5 and TRBJ1-5; D might be TRBD1 (5 bases). With 4 bases removed from V and 0 bases from J, the gap between germline ends came to 17 bases. The CDR3 has 17 amino acids. Per germline, CDR1 SGHKS and CDR2 YYEKEE (reference sequence).